Below, 5 T cell receptor beta chains from the same sample are listed, as sequenced in a study of shared clonotypes between healthy human individuals. Repertoires were generated with immunoSEQ multiplex PCR, while TCRdb's copy carries only in-frame clones and drops some. The sample contains approximately 2.5 million clones, roughly nine tenths of which appear only once. The sample consisted of naive CD4+ T cells sorted from blood. Subset meaning: CD45RA+ positively selected. The receptors here all came from a man younger than 35 in good health.

The V and J genes are TRBV6-6 and TRBJ2-2; D is perhaps TRBD1 or TRBD2 (5 bases each). The V and J ends lost 10 bases and 3 bases respectively, with 12 bases between them. Germline V gene sequence: CDR1 MNHNY, CDR2 SVGAGI (reference sequence). The CDR3 covers 13 residues. The CDR3 reads CANRDGYTGELFF. CDR3 bases: TGTGCCAACCGGGACGGATACACCGGGGAGCTGTTTTTT.

The genes are TRBV2 and TRBJ2-7; D is unresolved. Trimming cost V 6 bases and J 7 bases, with 16 bases left between them. This CDR3 spans 13 amino acids. CDR1 SNHLY and CDR2 FYNNEI come from the germline V gene. The CDR3 DNA follows: TGTGCCAGCAGGCCCAACCCCGCTGGGGAGCAGTACTTC. Translating gives CASRPNPAGEQYF.

V gene TRBV7-6 combines with J gene TRBJ1-4, with D possibly being TRBD1 (5 bases). Germline V lookup: CDR1 SGHVS, CDR2 FNYEAQ. V lost 1 base, J lost 8 bases, and 17 bases lay in between. This CDR3 has 16 residues. The CDR3 loop reads CASSLGREGRREKLFF. CDR3 coding DNA: TGTGCCAGCAGCTTAGGCAGGGAAGGAAGAAGGGAAAAACTGTTTTTT.

In its sample, this clone was seen a few times. The rearrangement uses TRBV10-2 and TRBJ1-5, with D unresolved. The CDR3 runs to 15 residues. From germline, CDR1 is WSHSY and CDR2 SAAADI. V lost 4 bases to trimming and J lost 0 bases, with 10 bases between them. The CDR3 bases are TGCGCCAGCAGTGTGACCGGAGCTAGCAATCAGCCCCAGCATTTT. This gives the protein CASSVTGASNQPQHF.

The chain joins TRBV5-4 to TRBJ2-1, with 9 bases that match TRBD2. The V gene end was trimmed by 0 bases and the J gene end by 9 bases; junction bases not matched to a gene: 10. CDR3 length: 16 residues. The V gene's germline CDR1 is SGHNT and CDR2 YYREEE (reference sequence). The CDR3 region is CASSLGASGVVGEQFF. Written as DNA, the CDR3 is TGTGCCAGCAGCTTGGGGGCTAGCGGGGTAGTGGGTGAGCAGTTCTTC.